Following are 14 T cell receptor beta chains from one sample sequenced in a study of blood T cell repertoires in COVID-19. Repertoires were generated with immunoSEQ multiplex PCR, while TCRdb's copy carries only in-frame clones and drops some. Counted here are fewer than 250,000 clones, 83% occurring once; the ten biggest clones make up roughly 5%. Sample: PBMCs or T cells enriched from blood (not recorded which). The receptors stem from a woman in her 50s who had been exposed to COVID-19.

The CDR3 DNA is TGTGCCATCAGTGAGTCGCCCCTGGCGGGGGGCTCTGAAGCTTTCTTT. Translated, it gives CAISESPLAGGSEAFF. The chain links TRBV10-3 to TRBJ1-1, with D possibly TRBD1 on 6 matching bases. There are 16 residues in the CDR3. Trimming took 0 bases from V and 6 from J, leaving 17 bases between them. Germline-derived CDR1 and CDR2 are ENHRY and SYGVKD.

V and J are TRBV15 and TRBJ2-1; D is perhaps TRBD1 (6 bases). V lost 1 base and J 4 bases, leaving 11 bases between the germline ends. The CDR3 loop spans 15 amino acids. Germline V gene sequence: CDR1 LNHNV, CDR2 YYDKDF (reference sequence). Here the CDR3 reads CATSRGDGQYNEQFF. The CDR3 DNA sequence: TGTGCCACCAGCAGAGGGGACGGACAGTACAATGAGCAGTTCTTC.

The count of this clone is one. The chain employs TRBV5-4 and TRBJ2-6; D is unclear. Germline CDR1 is SGHNT and CDR2 is YYREEE (reference sequence). V gave up 5 bases and J gave up 0 bases, with 6 bases separating them. The CDR3 is 14 residues long. The CDR3 protein is CASSSGSGANVLTF. The CDR3 bases are TGTGCCAGCAGTTCAGGCTCTGGGGCCAACGTCCTGACTTTC.

The chain uses TRBV6-6 and TRBJ2-1; tentatively, D is TRBD2 (5 bases). Trimming shortened V by 3 bases and J by 0 bases, and 6 bases separated the two germline ends. CDR1 MNHNY and CDR2 SVGAGI come from the germline V gene (reference sequence). This CDR3 is built from 14 residues. CDR3: CASSYGSSYNEQFF. The CDR3 DNA follows: TGTGCCAGCAGTTATGGGAGCTCCTACAATGAGCAGTTCTTC.

This chain joins TRBV3-1 (or the pseudogene TRBV3-2) and TRBJ2-5, with D maybe TRBD1 (8 bases). Looked up from germline, CDR1 is LGHDT and CDR2 is YNNKEL (reference sequence). V lost 0 bases and J lost 5, with 19 bases in between. The CDR3 covers 17 residues. CDR3 sequence (DNA): TGTGCCAGCAGCCAAGAATGGTCCGCACAGGGGGGGGAGACCCAGTACTTC. As protein: CASSQEWSAQGGETQYF.

The chain has TRBV5-1 and TRBJ2-5; D is perhaps TRBD1 (6 bases). V lost 3 bases and J 5 bases, leaving 8 bases between the germline ends. The CDR3 has 12 residues. Germline assignment: CDR1 SGHRS and CDR2 YFSETQ. The CDR3 region has the DNA TGCGCCAGCAGCTCCCAGGGGGAGACCCAGTACTTC. It encodes CASSSQGETQYF.

The rearrangement uses TRBV13 and TRBJ1-4, with 9 bases identical to TRBD1. The J segment lost 4 bases and the V segment lost 5 bases, leaving 5 bases of the junction unmatched. Germline-derived CDR1 and CDR2 are PRHDT and FYEKMQ (reference sequence). The CDR3 extends over 15 amino acids. The chain's CDR3 is CASSPRQGVNEKLFF. The CDR3 DNA follows: TGTGCCAGCAGCCCAAGACAGGGGGTTAATGAAAAACTGTTTTTT.

This rearrangement joins TRBV7-9 to TRBJ2-3, with a possible D match to TRBD1 (5 bases). V lost 5 bases and J lost 1, with 13 bases in between. The CDR3 runs to 15 residues. Germline V gene lookup returns CDR1 SEHNR and CDR2 FQNEAQ (reference sequence). In DNA form, the CDR3 reads TGTGCCAGCAGCACAGGATACACCCGCACAGATACGCAGTATTTT. Its protein product is CASSTGYTRTDTQYF.

This chain joins TRBV5-1 and TRBJ1-2, with 8 bases that match TRBD1. V shed 1 base and J 4 bases; nucleotides not matched to a gene: 3. This CDR3 has 14 amino acids. Germline-derived CDR1 and CDR2 are SGHRS and YFSETQ. The DNA of the CDR3 is TGCGCCAGCAGCTTGACAGGGGGAAGCTATGGCTACACCTTC. Protein: CASSLTGGSYGYTF.

This clone turned up a few times. V usage is TRBV7-2 and J usage is TRBJ2-1; the D is unclear. Germline V gene lookup returns CDR1 SGHTA and CDR2 FQGNSA. V lost 3 bases and J lost 0, with 9 bases in between. The length of the CDR3 is 15 residues. The CDR3: CASSFGRSSYNEQFF. CDR3 coding DNA: TGTGCCAGCAGCTTCGGTCGAAGCTCCTACAATGAGCAGTTCTTC.

This chain uses TRBV5-1 with TRBJ2-3, with TRBD2 identical over 11 bases. The length of the CDR3 is 16 residues. With V trimmed by 4 bases and J by 2 bases, 6 bases remained unmatched. Per germline, CDR1 SGHRS and CDR2 YFSETQ. The CDR3, as DNA: TGCGCCAGCAGCCTCCTAGCGGGGGGTTACACAGATACGCAGTATTTT. The encoded protein is CASSLLAGGYTDTQYF.

The gene calls are TRBV10-1 and TRBJ2-1, with 8 positions matching TRBD1. The CDR3 is 15 amino acids. Per germline, CDR1 WNHNN and CDR2 SYGVQD (reference sequence). V trimming: 4 bases; J trimming: 3 bases; junction bases outside the gene matches: 5. CDR3 residues: CASSADRGVYNEQFF. DNA for the CDR3: TGCGCCAGCAGTGCCGACAGGGGAGTCTACAATGAGCAGTTCTTC.

For this clone: Mismatch with germline at one junction end may stem from a read error. The V gene is TRBV29-1, the J gene TRBJ2-1; 8 bases are a match to TRBD1. CDR3 length: 14 residues. CDR1 SQVTM and CDR2 ANQGSEA come from the germline V gene. The CDR3 protein is CSVKDRGFRNEQFF. CDR3 in DNA: TGCAGCGTTAAAGACAGGGGCTTCCGGAATGAGCAGTTCTTC.

This clone was counted between two and nine times. The CDR3 DNA reads TGTGCCAGCAGCGTAGTTCAGGGCGGTGGCTACACCTTC. Its protein product is CASSVVQGGGYTF. The chain has TRBV9 and TRBJ1-2; a weak D match, TRBD1 (5 bases). The CDR3 length is 13 residues. Deletions cut 0 bases from V and 7 bases from J, with 10 bases between. The germline V gene has CDR1 SGDLS and CDR2 YYNGEE.